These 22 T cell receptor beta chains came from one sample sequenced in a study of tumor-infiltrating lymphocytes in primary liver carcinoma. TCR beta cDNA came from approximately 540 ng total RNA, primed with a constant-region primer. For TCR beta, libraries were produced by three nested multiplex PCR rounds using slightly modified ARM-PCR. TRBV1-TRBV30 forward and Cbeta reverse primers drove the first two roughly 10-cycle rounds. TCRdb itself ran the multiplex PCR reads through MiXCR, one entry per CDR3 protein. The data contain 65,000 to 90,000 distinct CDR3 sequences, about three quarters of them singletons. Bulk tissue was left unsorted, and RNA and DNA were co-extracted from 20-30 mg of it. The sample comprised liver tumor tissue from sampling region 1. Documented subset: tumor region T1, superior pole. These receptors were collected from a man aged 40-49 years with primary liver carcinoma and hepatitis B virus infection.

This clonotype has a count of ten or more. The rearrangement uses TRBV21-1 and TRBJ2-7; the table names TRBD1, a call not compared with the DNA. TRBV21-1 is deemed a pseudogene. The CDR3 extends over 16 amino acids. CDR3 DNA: TGTGCCAGCACCCCAGACTCGGGGCCGCCCGGAGCCGAGCAGTACTTC. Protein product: CASTPDSGPPGAEQYF.

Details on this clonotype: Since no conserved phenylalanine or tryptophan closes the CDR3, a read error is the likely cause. The CDR3 protein is CASSSSSGQFY. In DNA form, the CDR3 reads TGTGCCAGCAGCTCCTCGTCTGGGCAGTTCTAC. This chain links TRBV11-2 with TRBJ2-1; D unclear. Per germline, CDR1 SGHAT and CDR2 FQNNGV. The CDR3 extends over 11 amino acids. The germline V and J ends were trimmed by 4 bases and 12 bases, with 10 bases remaining between them.

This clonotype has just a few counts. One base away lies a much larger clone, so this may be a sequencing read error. CDR3 protein: CASSWLVGGEDTQYF. CDR3 coding DNA: TGTGCCAGCAGCTGGCTAGTGGGGGGGGAGGATACGCAGTATTTT. The chain employs TRBV5-4 and TRBJ2-3; TRBD2 matches 7 bases. Germline loops: CDR1 SGHNT, CDR2 YYREEE (reference sequence). V shed 3 bases, J shed 6 bases, and the junction held 10 bases outside the gene matches. The CDR3 extends over 15 amino acids.

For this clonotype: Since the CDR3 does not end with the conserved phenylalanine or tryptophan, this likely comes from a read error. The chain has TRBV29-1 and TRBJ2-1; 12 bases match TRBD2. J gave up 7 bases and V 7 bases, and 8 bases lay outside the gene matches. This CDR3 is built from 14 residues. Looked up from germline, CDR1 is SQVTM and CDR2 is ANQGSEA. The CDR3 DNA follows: TGCAGCGGCGGACTAGCGGGATTGTCAAATGAGCAGTTCCAC. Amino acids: CSGGLAGLSNEQFH.

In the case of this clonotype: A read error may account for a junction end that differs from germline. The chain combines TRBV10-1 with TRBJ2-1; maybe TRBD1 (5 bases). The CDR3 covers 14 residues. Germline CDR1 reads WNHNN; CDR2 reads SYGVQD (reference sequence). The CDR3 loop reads CASSDRGSYNVQFF. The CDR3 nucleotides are TGTGCCAGCAGCGACAGAGGCTCCTACAATGTGCAGTTCTTC.

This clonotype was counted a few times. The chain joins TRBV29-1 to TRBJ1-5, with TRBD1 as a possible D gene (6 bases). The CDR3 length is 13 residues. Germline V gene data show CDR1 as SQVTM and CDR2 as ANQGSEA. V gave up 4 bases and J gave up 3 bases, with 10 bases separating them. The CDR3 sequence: CSVVGQINQPQHF. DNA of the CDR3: TGCAGCGTTGTCGGACAGATCAATCAGCCCCAGCATTTT.

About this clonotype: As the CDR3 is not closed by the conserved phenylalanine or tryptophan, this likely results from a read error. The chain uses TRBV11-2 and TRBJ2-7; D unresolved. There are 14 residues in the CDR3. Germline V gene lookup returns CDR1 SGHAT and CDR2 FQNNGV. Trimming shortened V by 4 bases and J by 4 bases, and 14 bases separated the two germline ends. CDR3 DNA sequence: TGTGCCAGCAGCTCTCTCGAATCGAAGTACGAGCAGTACTCC. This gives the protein CASSSLESKYEQYS.

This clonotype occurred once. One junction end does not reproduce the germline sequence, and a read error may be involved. DNA for the CDR3: TGCACCAGCAACAAGGGGGCAGACGGCCCCCGTGAGCAGTTCTTC. Translating it yields CTSNKGADGPREQFF. The chain employs TRBV10-2 and TRBJ2-1; 7 positions agree with TRBD1. There are 15 residues in the CDR3. CDR1 WSHSY and CDR2 SAAADI come from the germline V gene.

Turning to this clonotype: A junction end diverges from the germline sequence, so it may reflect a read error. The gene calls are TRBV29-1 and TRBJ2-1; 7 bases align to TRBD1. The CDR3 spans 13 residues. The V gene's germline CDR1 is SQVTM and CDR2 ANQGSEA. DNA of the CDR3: TGCGGCGTTGTAACAGGGGCCTCGAATGAGCAGTTCTTC. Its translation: CGVVTGASNEQFF.

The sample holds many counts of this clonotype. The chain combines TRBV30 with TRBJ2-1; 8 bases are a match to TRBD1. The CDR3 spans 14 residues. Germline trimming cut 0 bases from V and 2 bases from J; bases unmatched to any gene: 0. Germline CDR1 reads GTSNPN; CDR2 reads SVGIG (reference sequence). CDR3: CAWSVQGAYNEQFF. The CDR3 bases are TGTGCCTGGAGTGTACAGGGGGCCTACAATGAGCAGTTCTTC.

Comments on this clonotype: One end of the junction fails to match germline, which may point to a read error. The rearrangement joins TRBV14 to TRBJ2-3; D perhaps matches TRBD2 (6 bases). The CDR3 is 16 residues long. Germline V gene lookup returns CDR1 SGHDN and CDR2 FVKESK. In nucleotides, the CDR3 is TGTGCCAGCAGTCAAGATCTACCGGGAGACGGGGATATGCAGTATTTT. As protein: CASSQDLPGDGDMQYF.

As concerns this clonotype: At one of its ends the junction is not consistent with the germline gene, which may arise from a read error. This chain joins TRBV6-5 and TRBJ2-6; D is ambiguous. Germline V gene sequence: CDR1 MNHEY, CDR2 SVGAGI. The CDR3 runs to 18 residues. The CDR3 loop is CASSLWIGMKAGVNVLTF. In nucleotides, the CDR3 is TGTGCAAGCAGTCTTTGGATAGGGATGAAAGCTGGGGTCAACGTCCTGACTTTC.

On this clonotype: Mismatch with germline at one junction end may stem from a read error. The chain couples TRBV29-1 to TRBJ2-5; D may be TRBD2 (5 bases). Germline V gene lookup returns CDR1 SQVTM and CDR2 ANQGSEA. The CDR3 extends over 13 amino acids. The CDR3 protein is CSVGGRAAETHYF. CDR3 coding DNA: TGTAGCGTTGGTGGAAGGGCCGCTGAGACCCACTACTTC.

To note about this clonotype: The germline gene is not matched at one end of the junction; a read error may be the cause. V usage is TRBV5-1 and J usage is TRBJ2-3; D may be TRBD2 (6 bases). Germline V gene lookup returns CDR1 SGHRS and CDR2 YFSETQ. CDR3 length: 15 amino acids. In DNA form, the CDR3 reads TGCACCAGGAGCCGCGGGACCTCTAGCACAGATACGCAGTATTTT. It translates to CTRSRGTSSTDTQYF.

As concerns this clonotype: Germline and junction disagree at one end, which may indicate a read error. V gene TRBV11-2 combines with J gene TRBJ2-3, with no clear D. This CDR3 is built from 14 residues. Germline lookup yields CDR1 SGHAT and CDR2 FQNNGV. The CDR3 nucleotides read TGTACCAGCACCTCGACACACAACACAGATACGCAGTATTTT. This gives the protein CTSTSTHNTDTQYF.

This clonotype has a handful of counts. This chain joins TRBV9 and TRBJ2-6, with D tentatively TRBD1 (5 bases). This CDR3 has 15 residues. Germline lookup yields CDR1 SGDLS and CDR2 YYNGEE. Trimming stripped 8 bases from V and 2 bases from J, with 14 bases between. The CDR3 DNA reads TGTGCCAGTAGCTACACAGGCGCTGGGGCCAACGTCCTGACTTTC. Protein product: CASSYTGAGANVLTF.

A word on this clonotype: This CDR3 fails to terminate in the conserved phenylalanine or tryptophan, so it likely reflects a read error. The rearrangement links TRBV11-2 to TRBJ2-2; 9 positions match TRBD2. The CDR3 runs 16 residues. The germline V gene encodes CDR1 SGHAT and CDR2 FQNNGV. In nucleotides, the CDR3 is TGCGCCAGCAGCTTAGTGGCGCTAGCGGGATCCGGGGAGCTGTTTCTT. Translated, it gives CASSLVALAGSGELFL.

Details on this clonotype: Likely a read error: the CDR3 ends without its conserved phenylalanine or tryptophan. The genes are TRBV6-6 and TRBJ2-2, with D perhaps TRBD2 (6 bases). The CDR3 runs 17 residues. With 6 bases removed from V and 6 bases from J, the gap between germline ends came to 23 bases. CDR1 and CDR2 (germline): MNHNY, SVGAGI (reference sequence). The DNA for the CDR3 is TGTGCCAGCAGCTACCCCGGCGGTGGGGGGACGGCCGGGGAGCTGTTTTTA. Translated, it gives CASSYPGGGGTAGELFL.

The CDR3 is CADSWLAGYSVTDTQYF. The CDR3 DNA follows: TGTGCCGACAGTTGGCTAGCGGGATATTCGGTCACAGATACGCAGTATTTT. The rearrangement joins TRBV12-3 or TRBV12-4 to TRBJ2-3; TRBD2 matches 9 bases. The junction had 17 bases not matched to a gene; V was cut back by 11 bases and J by 2 bases. This CDR3 contains 17 residues.

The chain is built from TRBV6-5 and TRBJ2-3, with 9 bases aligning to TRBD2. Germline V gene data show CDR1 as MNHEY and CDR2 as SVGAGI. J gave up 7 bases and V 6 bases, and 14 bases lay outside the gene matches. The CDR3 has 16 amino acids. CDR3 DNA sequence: TGTGCCAGCAGCCGCATTATGCGGGAGGGCCGGCATACGCAGTATTTT. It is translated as CASSRIMREGRHTQYF.

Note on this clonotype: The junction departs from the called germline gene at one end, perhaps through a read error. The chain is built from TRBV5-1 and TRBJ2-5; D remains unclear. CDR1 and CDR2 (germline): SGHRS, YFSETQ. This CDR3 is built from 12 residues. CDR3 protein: CANSSIGETQYF. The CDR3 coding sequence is TGCGCCAACAGCTCTATAGGAGAGACGCAGTACTTC.

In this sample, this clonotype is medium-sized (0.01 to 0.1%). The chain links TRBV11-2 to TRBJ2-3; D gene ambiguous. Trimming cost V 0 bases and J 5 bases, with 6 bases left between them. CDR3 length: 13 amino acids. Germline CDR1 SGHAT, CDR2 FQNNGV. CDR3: CASSLEEGDTQYF. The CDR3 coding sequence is TGTGCCAGCAGCTTAGAAGAAGGAGATACGCAGTATTTT.